The 27 T cell receptor beta chains below all came from one sample that was sequenced in a study of blood T cell repertoires in COVID-19. Measured with immunoSEQ multiplex PCR; TCRdb has only the in-frame clones, and not every one. This table has around 300,000 clones, about 90% appearing once. Sequenced material: peripheral blood. The source of these receptors is a woman between 40 and 50 years old with COVID-19, enrolled during active disease.

The CDR3 DNA sequence: TGCGCCAGCAGCCAAGATCACGGTAGAGGGGGCGGCTATAATTCACCCCTCCACTTT. Translating it yields CASSQDHGRGGGYNSPLHF. This rearrangement joins TRBV4-3 to TRBJ1-6; TRBD1 matches 7 bases. The trim removed 0 bases at V and 3 bases at J, leaving 11 bases unmatched. In germline, CDR1 is LGHNA, CDR2 YSLEER. CDR3 length equals 19 residues.

The genes are TRBV11-2 and TRBJ1-1; TRBD1 might be the D (6 bases). V lost 5 bases and J 11 bases, leaving 12 bases between the germline ends. Per the germline V gene, CDR1 is SGHAT and CDR2 is FQNNGV. The CDR3 spans 11 residues. In nucleotides, the CDR3 is TGTGCCAGCAGCATCTACAGGGACGCTTTCTTT. This sequence encodes CASSIYRDAFF. Full variable domain (remainder filled in from reference TRBV11-2 and TRBJ1-1): EAGVAQSPRYKIIEKRQSVAFWCNPISGHATLYWYQQILGQGPKLLIQFQNNGVVDDSQLPKDRFSAERLKGVDSTLKIQPAKLEDSAVYLCASSIYRDAFFGQGTRLTVV.

The genes are TRBV7-6 and TRBJ2-3, with 9 positions matching TRBD2. This CDR3 has 19 amino acids. The trim removed 1 base at V and 0 bases at J, leaving 11 bases unmatched. Germline CDR1 reads SGHVS; CDR2 reads FNYEAQ. The CDR3, as DNA: TGTGCCAGCAGCTTAGATTGGTCAGGACTAGCGACTAGCACAGATACGCAGTATTTT. It specifies CASSLDWSGLATSTDTQYF.

The table lists this clone with a count of one. The rearrangement joins TRBV28 to TRBJ2-7; 9 nucleotides match TRBD1. The CDR3 spans 15 residues. With 4 bases clipped from V and 2 bases from J, the junction kept 6 bases outside the gene matches. CDR1 is MDHEN, CDR2 SYDVKM, per germline. CDR3: CASSYGTGNAYEQYF. For the CDR3, the DNA is TGTGCCAGCAGTTATGGGACAGGGAACGCCTACGAGCAGTACTTC. The full variable domain, rest sourced from reference TRBV28 and TRBJ2-7, is DVKVTQSSRYLVKRTGEKVFLECVQDMDHENMFWYRQDPGLGLRLIYFSYDVKMKEKGDIPEGYSVSREKKERFSLILESASTNQTSMYLCASSYGTGNAYEQYFGPGTRLTVT.

The J gene is TRBJ2-5, the V gene TRBV30; 7 bases agree with TRBD2. CDR1 is GTSNPN, CDR2 SVGIG, per germline (reference sequence). The V and J ends lost 1 base and 4 bases, in that order; junction bases with no gene match: 3. The CDR3 is 13 residues long. CDR3 in DNA: TGTGCCTGGAGTGGACTAGCAGGAGAGACCCAGTACTTC. Amino acids: CAWSGLAGETQYF.

This clone was seen just once. The rearrangement joins TRBV5-6 to TRBJ1-6; tentatively, D is TRBD1 (5 bases). From germline, CDR1 is SGHDT and CDR2 YYEEEE. V dropped 3 bases and J dropped 10 bases, with 23 bases sitting between them. The CDR3 loop spans 17 amino acids. The CDR3 sequence: CASSWRPSRGVRSPLHF. CDR3 sequence (DNA): TGTGCCAGCAGCTGGCGACCCTCAAGGGGTGTTAGGTCACCCCTCCACTTT.

V and J are TRBV30 and TRBJ2-7; D perhaps matches TRBD2 (7 bases). V lost 1 base and J lost 5, with 12 bases in between. Germline V gene sequence: CDR1 GTSNPN, CDR2 SVGIG (reference sequence). The CDR3 covers 13 residues. The CDR3 loop reads CAWSGGGDHEQYF. The CDR3 nucleotides read TGTGCCTGGAGTGGAGGGGGGGACCACGAGCAGTACTTC.

The chain joins TRBV7-2 to TRBJ1-1, with TRBD1 matching 9 bases. The CDR3 is 14 residues long. Germline V CDR1 and CDR2: SGHTA, FQGNSA. The V gene end was trimmed by 4 bases and the J gene end by 4 bases; junction bases not matched to a gene: 4. The CDR3 nucleotides read TGTGCCAGCAGCTACCGGGACAGGGTCACTGAAGCTTTCTTT. Protein: CASSYRDRVTEAFF.

J is TRBJ1-5 and V is TRBV27; a weak D match, TRBD1 (6 bases). Trimming shortened V by 6 bases and J by 3 bases, and 12 bases separated the two germline ends. CDR1 and CDR2 from the germline V gene are MNHEY and SMNVEV (reference sequence). The length of the CDR3 is 14 residues. In DNA form, the CDR3 reads TGTGCCAGCAGGTCCGGGACAACCAATCAGCCCCAGCATTTT. Its protein product is CASRSGTTNQPQHF.

This chain connects TRBV6-5 to TRBJ1-2; 9 bases are a match to TRBD1. The CDR3 runs to 14 residues. The J segment lost 4 bases and the V segment lost 5 bases, leaving 5 bases of the junction unmatched. The germline V gene encodes CDR1 MNHEY and CDR2 SVGAGI. CDR3: CASSPGQGPYGYTF. CDR3 DNA sequence: TGTGCCAGCAGTCCGGGACAGGGCCCCTATGGCTACACCTTC.

The chain is built from TRBV13 and TRBJ2-7, with D maybe TRBD2 (5 bases). Germline loops: CDR1 PRHDT, CDR2 FYEKMQ (reference sequence). The CDR3 covers 12 residues. The V gene lost 6 bases and the J gene lost 0 bases, with 6 bases spanning the gap. This chain's CDR3 is CASRGSSYEQYF. The DNA of the CDR3 is TGTGCCAGCAGGGGGAGCTCCTACGAGCAGTACTTC.

The V gene is TRBV19, the J gene TRBJ1-2, with D possibly TRBD1 on 5 matching bases. CDR3 length: 13 amino acids. The germline V gene has CDR1 LNHDA and CDR2 SQIVND (reference sequence). The V end was cut by 6 bases, the J end by 6 bases, with 14 bases between. The CDR3 nucleotides are TGTGCCAGTAGGGCGCAGGGTTTCGATGGCTACACCTTC. Translating it yields CASRAQGFDGYTF.

V and J are TRBV28 and TRBJ1-2; the match to TRBD1 covers 12 bases. Trimming cost V 1 base and J 6 bases; bases outside gene matches: 9. CDR1 and CDR2 (germline): MDHEN, SYDVKM. The CDR3 consists of 17 residues. The CDR3 protein is CASSLSLGTGGGNGYTF. CDR3 in DNA: TGTGCCAGCAGTTTATCCCTAGGGACAGGGGGCGGTAATGGCTACACCTTC.

This clone showed up just once. The J gene is TRBJ2-5, the V gene TRBV5-1; 10 bases match TRBD1. Germline V gene data show CDR1 as SGHRS and CDR2 as YFSETQ. The CDR3 contains 15 residues. The trim removed 6 bases at V and 4 bases at J, leaving 9 bases unmatched. CDR3 protein: CASTRGQGNIETQYF. CDR3 bases: TGCGCCAGCACCCGGGGACAGGGGAACATAGAGACCCAGTACTTC.

The sample holds many counts of this clone. The chain combines TRBV6-1 with TRBJ1-5, with 7 bases lining up with TRBD1. J was trimmed by 2 bases and V by 3 bases; bases with no gene match: 7. The CDR3 sequence is 16 residues long. Germline CDR1 and CDR2: MNHNS and SASEGT. The CDR3 reads CASSELVGTGNQPQHF. CDR3 DNA sequence: TGTGCCAGCAGTGAGTTAGTCGGGACAGGCAATCAGCCCCAGCATTTT.

V gene TRBV5-6 combines with J gene TRBJ2-5; 9 bases match TRBD2. Germline V gene lookup returns CDR1 SGHDT and CDR2 YYEEEE. After removal of 7 bases from V and 1 base from J, the junction contained 14 bases not matched to a gene. This CDR3 is 17 amino acids long. The CDR3 loop reads CASSETGASGVQETQYF. In nucleotides, the CDR3 is TGTGCCAGCTCCGAGACTGGGGCTAGCGGGGTCCAAGAGACCCAGTACTTC. Variable domain in full (rest from reference TRBV5-6 and TRBJ2-5): DAGVTQSPTHLIKTRGQQVTLRCSPKSGHDTVSWYQQALGQGPQFIFQYYEEEERQRGNFPDRFSGHQFPNYSSELNVNALLLGDSALYLCASSETGASGVQETQYFGPGTRLLVL.

The chain carries TRBV11-2 and TRBJ2-7; 8 nucleotides match TRBD1. The CDR3 is 13 residues long. Germline V gene data show CDR1 as SGHAT and CDR2 as FQNNGV. Losses at the gene ends were 5 bases for V and 8 bases for J; bases not matched to a gene: 8. Here the CDR3 DNA reads TGTGCCAGCAGCCAGGGACAGGCGAGGAAGCAGTACTTC. Amino acid sequence: CASSQGQARKQYF.

The chain uses TRBV9 and TRBJ2-1, with 15 bases matching TRBD2. Germline lookup yields CDR1 SGDLS and CDR2 YYNGEE. J lost 9 bases, V lost 1 base, and 5 bases had no gene match. This CDR3 comprises 16 residues. The CDR3 loop reads CASSVRTSGGVREQFF. In nucleotides, the CDR3 is TGTGCCAGCAGCGTACGGACTAGCGGGGGGGTCCGTGAGCAGTTCTTC.

This chain uses TRBV6-2 or TRBV6-3 with TRBJ1-1; 7 nucleotides align to TRBD1. Per germline, CDR1 MNHEY and CDR2 SVGEGT. CDR3 length: 15 amino acids. Trimming at V came to 5 bases and at J to 6 bases, leaving 12 bases not matched to a gene. The CDR3 spells CASSHIPGQGAEAFF. Here the CDR3 DNA reads TGTGCCAGCAGTCACATTCCCGGGCAGGGGGCTGAAGCTTTCTTT.

The genes are TRBV27 and TRBJ1-4; 7 bases are shared with TRBD1. Germline-derived CDR1 and CDR2 are MNHEY and SMNVEV (reference sequence). The CDR3 runs to 15 residues. V dropped 5 bases and J dropped 5; count of bases not matched to a gene: 8. The CDR3: CASSPATGRNEKLFF. CDR3 DNA: TGTGCCAGCAGTCCAGCGACAGGGCGGAATGAAAAACTGTTTTTT.

V and J are TRBV27 and TRBJ2-7, with TRBD1 matching over 11 bases. Germline CDR1 reads MNHEY; CDR2 reads SMNVEV (reference sequence). Trimming took 5 bases from V and 0 from J; bases not matched to a gene: 9. The CDR3 covers 17 residues. CDR3 nucleotide sequence: TGTGCCAGCAGTGTGGACAGGGGGCGCCCCCACTCCTACGAGCAGTACTTC. Translation: CASSVDRGRPHSYEQYF.

V gene TRBV4-3 combines with J gene TRBJ2-7; D gene ambiguous. The V end lost 0 bases, the J end lost 4 bases, and 13 bases lay between the germline ends. Germline V gene data show CDR1 as LGHNA and CDR2 as YSLEER. The CDR3 consists of 15 residues. In nucleotides, the CDR3 is TGCGCCAGCAGCCAAGATCTCGTGACAACTTACGAGCAGTACTTC. Translated, it gives CASSQDLVTTYEQYF.

The chain is built from TRBV5-1 and TRBJ1-2, with 11 bases lining up with TRBD1. CDR1 and CDR2 from the germline V gene are SGHRS and YFSETQ. The CDR3 has 16 residues. The trim removed 3 bases at V and 5 bases at J, leaving 9 bases unmatched. CDR3 sequence (DNA): TGCGCCAGCAGCTCCGGACAGGGGGCGGTAGAGTATGGCTACACCTTC. The encoded protein is CASSSGQGAVEYGYTF.

CDR3 nucleotide sequence: TGTGCCAGCTCTGACCTGCAGGGGCCTAACAATCAGCCCCAGCATTTT. This gives the protein CASSDLQGPNNQPQHF. The chain is built from TRBV18 and TRBJ1-5, with D possibly matching TRBD1 (6 bases). Germline assignment: CDR1 KGHSH and CDR2 LQKENI. The CDR3 is 16 amino acids. The V end lost 6 bases, the J end lost 3 bases, and 18 bases lay between the germline ends.

V and J are TRBV6-5 and TRBJ1-5; weak D call: TRBD1 (5 bases). Germline V gene sequence: CDR1 MNHEY, CDR2 SVGAGI. The V end lost 6 bases, the J end lost 5 bases, and 14 bases lay between the germline ends. The CDR3 sequence is 14 residues long. The CDR3 region is CASSPGGRDQPQHF. The CDR3 DNA reads as TGTGCCAGCAGCCCCGGGGGACGCGATCAGCCCCAGCATTTT.

The chain links TRBV18 to TRBJ1-1; 10 bases map to TRBD1. The CDR3 has 15 residues. Germline V CDR1 and CDR2: KGHSH, LQKENI. The junction had 7 bases not matched to a gene; V was cut back by 4 bases and J by 5 bases. In DNA, the CDR3 is TGTGCCAGCTCACTGGGGACAGGGGCTTTGACTGAAGCTTTCTTT. This encodes CASSLGTGALTEAFF.

In its sample, this clone was seen once. The genes are TRBV18 and TRBJ1-1; D unresolved. The CDR3 sequence is 14 residues long. CDR1 is KGHSH, CDR2 LQKENI, per germline. V lost 5 bases and J 4 bases, leaving 14 bases between the germline ends. The CDR3 protein is CASSYMRESTEAFF. The DNA of the CDR3 is TGTGCCAGCTCATACATGAGGGAGAGCACTGAAGCTTTCTTT.